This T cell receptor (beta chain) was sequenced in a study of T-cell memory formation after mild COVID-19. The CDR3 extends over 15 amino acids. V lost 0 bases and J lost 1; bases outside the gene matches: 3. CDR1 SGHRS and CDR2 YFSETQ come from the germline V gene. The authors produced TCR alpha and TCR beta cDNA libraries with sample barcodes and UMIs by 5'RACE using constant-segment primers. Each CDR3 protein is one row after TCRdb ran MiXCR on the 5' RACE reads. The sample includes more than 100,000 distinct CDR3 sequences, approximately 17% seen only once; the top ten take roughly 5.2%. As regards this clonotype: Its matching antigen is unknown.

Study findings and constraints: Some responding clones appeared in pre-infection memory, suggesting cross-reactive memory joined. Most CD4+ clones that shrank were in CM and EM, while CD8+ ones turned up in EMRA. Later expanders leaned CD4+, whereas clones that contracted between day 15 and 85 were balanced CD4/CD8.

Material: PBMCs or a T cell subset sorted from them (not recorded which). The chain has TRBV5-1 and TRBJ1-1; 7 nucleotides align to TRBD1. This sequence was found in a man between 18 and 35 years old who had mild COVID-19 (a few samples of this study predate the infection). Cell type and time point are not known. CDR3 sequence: CASSLEQGKNTEAFF. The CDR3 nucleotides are TGCGCCAGCAGCTTGGAACAGGGGAAGAACACTGAAGCTTTCTTT. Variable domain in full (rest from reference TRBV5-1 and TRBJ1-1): KAGVTQTPRYLIKTRGQQVTLSCSPISGHRSVSWYQQTPGQGLQFLFEYFSETQRNKGNFPGRFSGRQFSNSRSEMNVSTLELGDSALYLCASSLEQGKNTEAFFGQGTRLTVV.